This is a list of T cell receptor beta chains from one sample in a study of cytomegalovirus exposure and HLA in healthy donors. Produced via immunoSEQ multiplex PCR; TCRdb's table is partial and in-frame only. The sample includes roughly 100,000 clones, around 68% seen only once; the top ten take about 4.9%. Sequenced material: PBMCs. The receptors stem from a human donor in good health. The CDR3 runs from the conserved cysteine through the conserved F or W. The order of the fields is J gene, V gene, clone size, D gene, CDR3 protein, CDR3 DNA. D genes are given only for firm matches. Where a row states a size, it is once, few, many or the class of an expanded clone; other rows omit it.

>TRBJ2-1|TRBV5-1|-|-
CASSLVLATGDEQFF
TGCGCCAGCAGCTTGGTCCTAGCGACGGGGGATGAGCAGTTCTTC
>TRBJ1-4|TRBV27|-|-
CASSKSGETNEKLFF
TGTGCCAGCAGTAAGTCAGGGGAGACTAATGAAAAACTGTTTTTT
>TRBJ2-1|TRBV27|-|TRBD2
CASSFRWTSGASYNEQFF
TGTGCCAGCAGTTTCCGATGGACTAGCGGTGCTTCCTACAATGAGCAGTTCTTC
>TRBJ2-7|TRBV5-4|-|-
CASSLARGYEQYF
TGTGCCAGCAGCTTGGCCCGCGGTTACGAGCAGTACTTC
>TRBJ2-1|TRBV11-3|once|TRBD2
CASSLGTRVNEQFF
TGTGCCAGCAGCTTGGGGACTAGAGTTAATGAGCAGTTCTTC
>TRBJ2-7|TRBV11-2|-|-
CASSLEWASVTYEQYF
TGTGCCAGCAGCTTAGAGTGGGCTAGCGTGACCTACGAGCAGTACTTC
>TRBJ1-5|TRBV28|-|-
CAGSLRGRQPQHF
TGTGCCGGCAGTCTCAGGGGACGTCAGCCCCAGCATTTT
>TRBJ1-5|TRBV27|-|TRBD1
CASSSDRGNQPQHF
TGTGCCAGCAGTTCCGACAGGGGGAATCAGCCCCAGCATTTT
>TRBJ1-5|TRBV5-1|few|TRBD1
CASSFTTGGNQPQHF
TGCGCCAGCAGCTTTACAACAGGGGGCAATCAGCCCCAGCATTTT
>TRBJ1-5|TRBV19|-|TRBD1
CASSTHRQGSNQPQHF
TGTGCCAGTAGTACGCACAGACAGGGTAGCAATCAGCCCCAGCATTTT
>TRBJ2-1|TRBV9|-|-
CASSPRRTNEQFF
TGTGCCAGCAGCCCGAGACGGACAAATGAGCAGTTCTTC
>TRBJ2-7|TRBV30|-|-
CAWSLPPLYEQYF
TGTGCCTGGAGCCTCCCCCCACTCTACGAGCAGTACTTC
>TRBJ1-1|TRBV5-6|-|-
CASSLLGTEAFF
TGTGCCAGCAGCTTGCTTGGGACAGAAGCTTTCTTT
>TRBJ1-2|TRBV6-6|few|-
CASGRRTTNYGYTF
TGTGCCAGCGGCAGGAGGACTACTAACTATGGCTACACCTTC
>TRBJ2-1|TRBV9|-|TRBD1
CASSVGDSYYNEQFF
TGTGCCAGCAGCGTAGGGGACAGTTACTACAATGAGCAGTTCTTC
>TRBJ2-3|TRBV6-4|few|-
CASSEAGIGDTQYF
TGTGCCAGCAGTGAGGCGGGTATTGGGGATACGCAGTATTTT
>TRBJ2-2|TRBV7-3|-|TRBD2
CASKREGRAGELFF
TGTGCCTCCAAGCGGGAGGGCCGAGCTGGGGAGCTGTTTTTT
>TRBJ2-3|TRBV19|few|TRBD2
CASTSLAGGTDTQYF
TGTGCCAGTACCTCCCTAGCGGGAGGCACAGATACGCAGTATTTT
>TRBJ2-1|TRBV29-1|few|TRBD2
CSVAGTSGPYNEQFF
TGCAGCGTTGCCGGGACTAGCGGGCCATACAATGAGCAGTTCTTC
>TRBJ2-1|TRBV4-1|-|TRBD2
CASTLLAGEDEQFF
TGCGCCAGCACCCTTCTAGCGGGAGAGGATGAGCAGTTCTTC
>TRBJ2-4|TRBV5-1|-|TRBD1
CASSPPIWGQGNFLNIQYF
TGCGCCAGCAGCCCGCCCATCTGGGGACAGGGGAATTTTTTGAACATTCAGTACTTC
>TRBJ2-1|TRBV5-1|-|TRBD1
CASSLGQGMSMKNEQFF
TGCGCCAGCAGCCTAGGACAGGGGATGAGTATGAAAAATGAGCAGTTCTTC
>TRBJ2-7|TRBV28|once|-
CASGPYYEQYF
TGTGCCAGCGGGCCTTACTACGAGCAGTACTTC
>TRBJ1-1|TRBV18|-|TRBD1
CASSPPARTGESNTEAFF
TGTGCCAGCTCACCACCGGCTAGGACAGGGGAGTCGAACACTGAAGCTTTCTTT
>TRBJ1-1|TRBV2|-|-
CASSAGLGTEAFF
TGTGCCAGCAGTGCCGGGTTGGGCACTGAAGCTTTCTTT
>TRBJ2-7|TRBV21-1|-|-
CASSNTMGQLTPDHEQYF
TGTGCCAGCAGCAATACCATGGGGCAGCTCACTCCGGACCACGAGCAGTACTTC
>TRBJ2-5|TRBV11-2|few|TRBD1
CASTRDRDLETQYF
TGTGCCAGCACCCGGGACAGGGACTTGGAGACCCAGTACTTC
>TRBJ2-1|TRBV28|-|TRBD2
CASSLGGSSYNEQFF
TGTGCCAGCAGTTTGGGCGGGAGTTCCTACAATGAGCAGTTCTTC
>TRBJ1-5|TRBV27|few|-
CASSFAGGQPQHF
TGTGCCAGCAGTTTCGCCGGGGGGCAGCCCCAGCATTTT
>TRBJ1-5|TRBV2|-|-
CASRETDYSNQPQHF
TGTGCCAGCAGGGAGACAGATTATAGCAATCAGCCCCAGCATTTT
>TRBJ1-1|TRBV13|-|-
CASGETGLNTEAFF
TGTGCCAGCGGAGAGACAGGACTGAACACTGAAGCTTTCTTT
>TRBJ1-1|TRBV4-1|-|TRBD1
CASSIGTDLLNTEAFF
TGCGCCAGCAGCATAGGGACAGACCTTCTAAACACTGAAGCTTTCTTT
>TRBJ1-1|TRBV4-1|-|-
CASSQGQTAEAFF
TGCGCCAGCAGCCAAGGACAGACAGCGGAAGCTTTCTTT
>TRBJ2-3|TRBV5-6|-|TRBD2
CASSPGLAGVRDTQYF
TGTGCCAGCAGCCCGGGACTAGCGGGAGTTCGGGATACGCAGTATTTT
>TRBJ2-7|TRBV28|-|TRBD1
CASSLLPGQGYEQYF
TGTGCCAGCAGTTTACTCCCGGGACAGGGCTACGAGCAGTACTTC
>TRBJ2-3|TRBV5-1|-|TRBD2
CASSLEGWGGDTQYF
TGCGCCAGCAGCTTGGAGGGCTGGGGGGGAGATACGCAGTATTTT
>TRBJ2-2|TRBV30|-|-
CAWSGGQITGELFF
TGTGCCTGGAGTGGAGGACAGATCACCGGGGAGCTGTTTTTT
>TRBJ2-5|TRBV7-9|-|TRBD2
CASSLSFPAGGQETQYF
TGTGCCAGCAGCTTAAGTTTTCCAGCGGGGGGCCAAGAGACCCAGTACTTC
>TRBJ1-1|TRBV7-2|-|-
CASSLRSGTEAFF
TGTGCCAGCAGTCTTAGATCGGGCACTGAAGCTTTCTTT
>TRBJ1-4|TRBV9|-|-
CASSLRRTDEKLFF
TGTGCCAGCAGCCTCCGGCGAACAGATGAAAAACTGTTTTTT
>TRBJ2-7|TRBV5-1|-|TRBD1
CASSSANRGNVYEQYF
TGCGCCAGCAGCTCCGCGAACAGGGGGAATGTCTACGAGCAGTACTTC
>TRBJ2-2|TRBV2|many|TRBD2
CASRPTSANTGELFF
TGTGCCAGCAGGCCGACTAGCGCGAACACCGGGGAGCTGTTTTTT
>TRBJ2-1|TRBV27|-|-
CASSPTSYRGGEQFF
TGTGCCAGCAGTCCCACCTCCTACAGGGGAGGTGAGCAGTTCTTC
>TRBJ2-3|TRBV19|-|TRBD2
CASSRPGLASDTQYF
TGTGCCAGTAGTAGACCGGGACTAGCGTCCGATACGCAGTATTTT
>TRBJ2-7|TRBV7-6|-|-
CASSPGGNEQYF
TGTGCCAGCAGCCCAGGAGGCAACGAGCAGTACTTC
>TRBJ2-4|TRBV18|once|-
CASSPDGVSGNIQYF
TGTGCCAGCTCACCGGATGGAGTCTCGGGAAACATTCAGTACTTC
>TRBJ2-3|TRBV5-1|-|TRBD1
CASSSGTAGTGVRTDTQYF
TGCGCCAGCAGCTCCGGCACGGCCGGGACAGGGGTGAGGACAGATACGCAGTATTTT
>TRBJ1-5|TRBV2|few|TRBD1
CASSGGTDNQPQHF
TGTGCCAGCAGTGGCGGGACAGACAATCAGCCCCAGCATTTT
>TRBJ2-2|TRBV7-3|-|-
CASSLNTGRGGELFF
TGTGCCAGCAGCTTAAATACAGGGAGAGGCGGGGAGCTGTTTTTT
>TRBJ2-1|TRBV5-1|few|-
CASSLGGNGAYNEQFF
TGCGCCAGCAGCTTGGGCGGGAATGGGGCCTACAATGAGCAGTTCTTC
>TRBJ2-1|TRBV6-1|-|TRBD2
CASSEWGRSSLAEYNEQFF
TGTGCCAGCAGTGAATGGGGACGATCCAGTCTAGCGGAATACAATGAGCAGTTCTTC
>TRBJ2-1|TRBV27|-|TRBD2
CASSLLALAGEQFF
TGTGCCAGCAGTTTACTAGCCCTAGCGGGAGAACAGTTCTTC
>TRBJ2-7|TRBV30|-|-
CAWTPDIYEQYF
TGTGCCTGGACTCCGGACATCTACGAGCAGTACTTC
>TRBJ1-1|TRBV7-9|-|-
CASSPRRGMNTEAFF
TGTGCCAGCAGCCCTAGGAGGGGAATGAACACTGAAGCTTTCTTT
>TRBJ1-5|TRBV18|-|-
CASSSFTDSLKPPQHF
TGTGCCAGCTCATCTTTCACGGACAGTCTAAAACCGCCCCAGCATTTT
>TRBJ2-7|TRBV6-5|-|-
CASSLHRSYEQYF
TGTGCCAGCAGTTTACACAGGAGTTACGAGCAGTACTTC
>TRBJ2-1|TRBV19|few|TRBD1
CASSISGQTSNEQFF
TGTGCCAGTAGTATTTCGGGACAGACCAGCAATGAGCAGTTCTTC
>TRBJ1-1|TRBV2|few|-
CASSGRDMVLNTEAFF
TGTGCCAGCAGCGGCCGGGACATGGTTCTTAACACTGAAGCTTTCTTT
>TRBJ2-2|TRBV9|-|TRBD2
CASRERGVGTGELFF
TGTGCCAGCAGGGAGCGGGGGGTCGGCACCGGGGAGCTGTTTTTT